The rows below give T cell receptor beta chains drawn from one sample of a study of a mutant IDH1 vaccine in newly diagnosed glioma. TCRdb's table, derived via immunoSEQ multiplex PCR, lists solely in-frame clones and lacks some. The table lists some 23,000 clones, roughly two thirds of them singletons. These receptors are not linked to any known antigen. The specimen was peripheral blood mononuclear cells (PBMCs), collected from a glioma patient whose treatment included an IDH1 peptide vaccine. All receptors come from a man between 18 and 29 years old with glioma. Some clones in this sample may be carry-over from other donors' samples. Both conserved end residues are part of each CDR3. A D gene is named only where the DNA matches it firmly. Only some rows state a clone size, as once, few, many or a class for expanded clones.

j_call clone_size v_call cdr3_length d_call cdr3_aa cdr3_nt
TRBJ2-7 - TRBV11-2 15 TRBD1 CASSPRTGDSYEQYF TGTGCCAGCAGCCCCCGGACAGGGGACTCCTACGAGCAGTACTTC
TRBJ1-4 - TRBV6-6 12 - CASYATNEKLFF TGTGCCAGTTATGCAACTAATGAAAAACTGTTTTTT
TRBJ2-2 - TRBV12-5 13 - CASGTGNTGELFF TGTGCTAGTGGAACAGGGAACACCGGGGAGCTGTTTTTT
TRBJ1-1 - TRBV6-1 16 - CASSEGARSRGTEAFF TGTGCCAGCAGTGAAGGGGCCCGAAGTCGGGGCACTGAAGCTTTCTTT
TRBJ1-5 - TRBV5-5 16 - CASSLAAGGSNQPQHF TGTGCCAGCAGCTTGGCGGCAGGCGGGAGCAATCAGCCCCAGCATTTT
TRBJ2-7 - TRBV6-1 15 TRBD1 CASSTGQVPSYEQYF TGTGCCAGCAGTACAGGACAGGTACCCTCCTACGAGCAGTACTTC
TRBJ2-7 - TRBV4-1 13 - CASSQADGYEQYF TGCGCCAGCAGCCAAGCCGACGGGTACGAGCAGTACTTC
TRBJ1-1 - TRBV9 14 - CASSVAPGGGEAFF TGTGCCAGCAGCGTAGCGCCGGGGGGGGGCGAAGCTTTCTTT
TRBJ2-7 - TRBV5-1 15 - CASSPAAGATYEQYF TGCGCCAGCAGTCCAGCTGCGGGGGCCACCTACGAGCAGTACTTC
TRBJ1-5 - TRBV6-5 13 - CASSPFRDQPQHF TGTGCCAGCAGCCCGTTTAGGGATCAGCCCCAGCATTTT
TRBJ2-7 - TRBV5-6 15 TRBD2 CASSFSGRGPTEQYF TGTGCCAGCAGCTTTAGCGGGAGAGGCCCCACCGAGCAGTACTTC
TRBJ1-5 - TRBV10-3 13 - CAISAAINQPQHF TGTGCCATCAGTGCCGCCATCAATCAGCCCCAGCATTTT
TRBJ2-7 - TRBV2 16 TRBD2 CASSGARAGGRYEQYF TGTGCCAGCAGTGGGGCTAGGGCGGGAGGGAGGTACGAGCAGTACTTC
TRBJ1-1 - TRBV4-3 14 - CASSQEGSVSEAFF TGCGCCAGCAGCCAAGAGGGGTCGGTGTCCGAAGCTTTCTTT
TRBJ1-1 - TRBV4-1 16 - CASSQDRLAANTEAFF TGCGCCAGCAGCCAAGATCGATTGGCGGCGAACACTGAAGCTTTCTTT
TRBJ1-2 few TRBV6-5 13 - CASSWGRTYGYTF TGTGCCAGCAGCTGGGGACGCACCTATGGCTACACCTTC
TRBJ1-4 - TRBV18 14 TRBD1 CASSRTGTNEKLFF TGTGCCAGCTCAAGGACAGGGACTAATGAAAAACTGTTTTTT